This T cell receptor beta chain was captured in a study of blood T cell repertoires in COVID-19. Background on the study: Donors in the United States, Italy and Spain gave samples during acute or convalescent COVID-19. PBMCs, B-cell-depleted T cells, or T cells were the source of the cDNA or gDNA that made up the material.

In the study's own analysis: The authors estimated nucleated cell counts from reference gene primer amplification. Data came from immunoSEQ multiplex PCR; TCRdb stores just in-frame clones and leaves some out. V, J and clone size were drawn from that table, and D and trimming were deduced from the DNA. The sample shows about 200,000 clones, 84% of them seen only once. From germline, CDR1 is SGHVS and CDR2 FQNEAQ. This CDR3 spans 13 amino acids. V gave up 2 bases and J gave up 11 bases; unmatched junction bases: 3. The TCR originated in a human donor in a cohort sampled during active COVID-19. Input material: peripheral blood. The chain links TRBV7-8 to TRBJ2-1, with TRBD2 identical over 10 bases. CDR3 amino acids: CASSLRAGGKQFF. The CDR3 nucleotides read TGTGCCAGCAGCTTACGAGCGGGAGGGAAGCAGTTCTTC.